Listed below are T cell receptor beta chains from one sample, sequenced in a study of cytomegalovirus exposure and HLA in healthy donors. Only in-frame clones appear in the TCRdb table, and some are missing; sequencing was by immunoSEQ multiplex PCR. The data hold roughly 140,000 clones, with about four fifths observed a single time. The sample taken for sequencing was PBMCs. The receptors come from a woman aged 40-49 years in good health and CMV-seropositive. Both conserved end residues are part of each CDR3. Fields, in order: V gene, clone size, J gene, CDR3 length, D gene, CDR3 DNA, CDR3 protein. D genes are given only for firm matches. Size is stated for part of the rows, as once, few or many counts, or as a class when the clone is expanded.

>TRBV27|NA|TRBJ1-5|15|NA
TGTGCCAGCAGTTTATCTGGGCAGAGGGATCAGCCCCAGCATTTT
CASSLSGQRDQPQHF
>TRBV29-1|NA|TRBJ2-3|12|NA
TGCAGCGTTGAACCGGGCACAGATACGCAGTATTTT
CSVEPGTDTQYF
>TRBV7-9|NA|TRBJ1-1|15|NA
TGTTCCAGCAGCTTAGAGGGAGTGGGGAACACTGAAGCTTTCTTT
CSSSLEGVGNTEAFF
>TRBV2|NA|TRBJ2-1|17|NA
TGTGCCAGCAGCTCAAACGTGGGGGGTATGTCCTACAATGAGCAGTTCTTC
CASSSNVGGMSYNEQFF
>TRBV7-2|once|TRBJ2-1|16|NA
TGTGCCAGCAGCTTCGCATTTGGGAGCTCCTACAATGAGCAGTTCTTC
CASSFAFGSSYNEQFF
>TRBV18|NA|TRBJ2-7|15|NA
TGTGCCAGCTCACTGGAGCGGCATAGGATATACGAGCAGTACTTC
CASSLERHRIYEQYF
>TRBV6-6|NA|TRBJ1-6|14|NA
TGTGCCAGCATCCGGGAGCAGGGTGGATCACCCCTCCACTTT
CASIREQGGSPLHF
>TRBV28|NA|TRBJ1-6|15|NA
TGTGCCACCAATCCGACAGAAGGGGGAGATTCACCCCTCCACTTT
CATNPTEGGDSPLHF
>TRBV11-2|NA|TRBJ1-5|17|NA
TGTGCCAGCAGCTTAGGGTTCGGGGGGGCTTTCAATCAGCCCCAGCATTTT
CASSLGFGGAFNQPQHF
>TRBV9|once|TRBJ2-5|14|NA
TGTGCCAGCAGCGGGGGGACTGCTGAAGAGACCCAGTACTTC
CASSGGTAEETQYF
>TRBV7-2|NA|TRBJ1-6|17|TRBD1
TGTGCCAGCAGCGGACAGACAGGGGGGGCCTATAATTCACCCCTCCACTTT
CASSGQTGGAYNSPLHF
>TRBV4-2|NA|TRBJ2-2|17|NA
TGTGCCAGCAGCCCCAGGGGCACCAGAGAAGCCACCGGGGAGCTGTTTTTT
CASSPRGTREATGELFF
>TRBV11-2|NA|TRBJ1-2|15|NA
TGTGCCAGCAGCTTCTCTAGGGACTCTAACTATGGCTACACCTTC
CASSFSRDSNYGYTF
>TRBV18|NA|TRBJ2-7|12|NA
TGTGCCAGCTCAACGGGAACTTACGAGCAGTACTTC
CASSTGTYEQYF
>TRBV30|NA|TRBJ2-7|14|NA
TGTGCCTGGAGTCCCCTCTTGGGCTCCTACGAGCAGTACTTC
CAWSPLLGSYEQYF
>TRBV28|NA|TRBJ2-7|12|NA
TGTGCCAGCAGTTCCTCGAGGGCCGAGCAGTACTTC
CASSSSRAEQYF
>TRBV29-1|NA|TRBJ2-4|15|TRBD2
TGCAGCGTTGGGTCTAGCGGGGGGGCCTCGTACATTCAGTACTTC
CSVGSSGGASYIQYF
>TRBV7-2|NA|TRBJ2-5|14|TRBD2
TGTGCCAGCAGCCCCTCTAGCGGGGGAGAGACCCAGTACTTC
CASSPSSGGETQYF
>TRBV2|few|TRBJ2-3|12|NA
TGTGCCAGCAGCACAGAGACAGATACGCAGTATTTT
CASSTETDTQYF
>TRBV15|NA|TRBJ2-4|14|TRBD2
TGTGCCACCGGACTAGCGGGCGCCAAAAACATTCAGTACTTC
CATGLAGAKNIQYF
>TRBV2|NA|TRBJ2-7|12|TRBD1
TGTGCCAGCAGCGAACAGGGGACCGAGCAGTACTTC
CASSEQGTEQYF
>TRBV4-3|few|TRBJ2-2|15|NA
TGCGCCAGCAGCCAAGATGAGGGGAACACCGGGGAGCTGTTTTTT
CASSQDEGNTGELFF
>TRBV6-1|NA|TRBJ2-7|13|TRBD2
TGTGCCAGCAGATCTAGCGGGAGCCACGAGCAGTACTTC
CASRSSGSHEQYF
>TRBV6-1|NA|TRBJ2-3|13|NA
TGTGCCAGCAGTGAAGTCTCCGCGAGTACGCAGTATTTT
CASSEVSASTQYF
>TRBV28|NA|TRBJ2-7|14|NA
TGTGCCAGCAGTACCGGGACACACACCTACGAGCAGTACTTC
CASSTGTHTYEQYF
>TRBV28|few|TRBJ1-1|15|TRBD1
TGTGCCAGCAGCCCTAATGCAGGGGGTATCACTGAAGCTTTCTTT
CASSPNAGGITEAFF
>TRBV2|NA|TRBJ1-2|13|NA
TGTGCCAGCAGTCTGGAGACTAACTATGGCTACACCTTC
CASSLETNYGYTF
>TRBV2|NA|TRBJ1-1|10|NA
TGTGCCAGCATGGACAGTGAAGCTTTCTTT
CASMDSEAFF
>TRBV19|NA|TRBJ1-5|12|NA
TGTGCCAGTGTGGGTCTAGGTCAGCCCCAGCATTTT
CASVGLGQPQHF
>TRBV7-2|NA|TRBJ1-5|17|TRBD1
TGTGCCAGCAGCAGCAGGGGGCCCATAACCCCAAATCAGCCCCAGCATTTT
CASSSRGPITPNQPQHF
>TRBV6-1|NA|TRBJ1-1|17|TRBD1
TGTGCCAGCAGTGACAACCTGGGACAGGGGAAGAATTTGACCGCTTTCTTT
CASSDNLGQGKNLTAFF
>TRBV10-3|NA|TRBJ2-1|12|TRBD2
TGTGCCATCAGTGGCGGGAGGAATGAGCAGTTCTTC
CAISGGRNEQFF
>TRBV5-4|NA|TRBJ1-1|12|NA
TGTGCCAGCGAAGACAAGAACACTGAAGCTTTCTTT
CASEDKNTEAFF
>TRBV19|NA|TRBJ2-2|16|NA
TGTGCCAGTAGTATTCTACAGTTCGCGAACACCGGGGAGCTGTTTTTT
CASSILQFANTGELFF
>TRBV5-1|NA|TRBJ2-7|14|TRBD1
TGCGCCAGCCGTCCCGGGACAGGGGTAAGCGAGCAGTACTTC
CASRPGTGVSEQYF
>TRBV4-1|NA|TRBJ2-7|16|TRBD2
TGCGCCAGCAGCCAAGATGTTGGCGGGGGGGCCGACGAGCAGTACTTC
CASSQDVGGGADEQYF
>TRBV9|NA|TRBJ1-3|17|TRBD1
TGTGCCAGCAGCAGGGGGATATCAGGGGGCAAAGAAAACACCATATATTTT
CASSRGISGGKENTIYF
>TRBV27|NA|TRBJ2-1|14|TRBD2
TGTGCCAGCAGTTGGTCTAGCGGTCACAATGAGCAGTTCTTC
CASSWSSGHNEQFF
>TRBV18|NA|TRBJ2-7|14|TRBD2
TGTGCCAGCTCATCTATCGGGACTAGCCTGGAGCAGTACTTC
CASSSIGTSLEQYF
>TRBV10-3|few|TRBJ2-1|14|NA
TGTGCCATCAGTGAGTCGACTAGTATTAATGAGCAGTTCTTC
CAISESTSINEQFF
>TRBV28|NA|TRBJ2-2|15|NA
TGTGCCAGCAGCCCGTCGGGGGTAAACACCGGGGAGCTGTTTTTT
CASSPSGVNTGELFF
>TRBV2|NA|TRBJ2-7|12|NA
TGTGCCAGCAGCTCTGAGTCCTACGAGCAGTACTTC
CASSSESYEQYF
>TRBV28|NA|TRBJ1-1|17|NA
TGTGCCAGCACCCAGCCAGCGGGGTCGGGGGATCACACTGAAGCTTTCTTT
CASTQPAGSGDHTEAFF
>TRBV9|NA|TRBJ2-1|15|TRBD2
TGTGCCAGCATGGAGCGGGAGAAGACCTACAATGAGCAGTTCTTC
CASMEREKTYNEQFF
>TRBV30|NA|TRBJ1-5|14|NA
TGTGCCTGGAGTGGCAGGGGAAGCAATCAGCCCCAGCATTTT
CAWSGRGSNQPQHF
>TRBV11-2|NA|TRBJ2-7|14|TRBD2
TGTGCCAGCAAACTAGCGGCGCTTTCCTACGAGCAGTACTTC
CASKLAALSYEQYF
>TRBV15|NA|TRBJ2-5|14|NA
TGTGCCACCAGCAGAGAGCGGGACCAAGAGACCCAGTACTTC
CATSRERDQETQYF
>TRBV11-2|NA|TRBJ2-1|14|TRBD1
TGTGCCAGCAGCTCTCGACAGGGGTGGAATGAGCAGTTCTTC
CASSSRQGWNEQFF
>TRBV7-9|few|TRBJ1-5|12|NA
TGTGCCAGCAGCACAAGGGGTCAGCCCCAGCATTTT
CASSTRGQPQHF
>TRBV2|NA|TRBJ1-1|12|NA
TGTGCCAGCGGTTCAGGGTACGGTGAAGCTTTCTTT
CASGSGYGEAFF
>TRBV2|few|TRBJ2-3|15|TRBD1
TGTGCCAGCAGTGTGGACAGGCTAAGCACAGATACGCAGTATTTT
CASSVDRLSTDTQYF
>TRBV28|NA|TRBJ2-3|16|NA
TGTGCCAGCAGTTTCGGGTTGGGCGGGAGCACAGATACGCAGTATTTT
CASSFGLGGSTDTQYF
>TRBV28|once|TRBJ2-5|15|TRBD1
TGTGCCAGCAGTTTGTCTTCCGGGACAGGGGGCAACCCGTACTTC
CASSLSSGTGGNPYF
>TRBV7-6|NA|TRBJ2-1|15|TRBD1
TGTGCCAGCAGCTTGGACAGGAGCTCCTACAATGAGCAGTTCTTC
CASSLDRSSYNEQFF
>TRBV18|NA|TRBJ2-7|15|TRBD1
TGTGCCAGCTCACCCTCGGGACAGGGGGGGAACGAGCAGTACTTC
CASSPSGQGGNEQYF